Reported below is one T cell receptor (beta chain). Its antigen remains unknown. These data are taken from a study of T cell responses to AZD1222 COVID-19 vaccine. General observations from the study: Reportedly, close to half of spike-specific TCRs are directed against unmutated variant regions.

TCRdb's copy holds only in-frame clones and misses some; the assay was immunoSEQ multiplex PCR. The table shows approximately 140,000 clones, with around 90% occurring only once. V was pared by 8 bases and J by 4 bases, with 17 bases between. The CDR3 covers 15 residues. CDR1 is WNHNN and CDR2 is SYGVQD in the germline V gene (reference sequence). The source material was peripheral blood, sampled on day 0 of AZD1222 vaccination. The sequence came from an adult in good health. J is TRBJ2-2 and V is TRBV10-1, with D possibly being TRBD2 (6 bases). DNA of the CDR3: TGCGCCAGCCAAATCAGCGGAGGGGTCACCGGGGAGCTGTTTTTT. It is translated as CASQISGGVTGELFF.